This TCR beta chain was captured by sequencing in a study of shared clonotypes between healthy human individuals. Study background: A donor's plate count was three for CD4 naive and three for CD4 memory; CD8 naive had two and CD8 memory one.

Note on this clone: Its antigen is currently unknown.

Study-wide results and caveats: Rarefaction demonstrated incomplete sorted-subset sequencing despite large depth.

V lost 4 bases, J lost 2 bases, and 21 bases lay in between. The CDR3 runs to 17 residues. Germline V gene sequence: CDR1 SGHRS, CDR2 YFSETQ. Only in-frame clones appear in the TCRdb table, and some are missing; sequencing was by immunoSEQ multiplex PCR. The sample gives around 2.5 million clones, roughly 93% of which show up once; approximately 0.36% is in the top ten. Nashville, Tennessee was home to all donors, who were Caucasian adults. Sequenced input: naive CD4+ T cells from PBMCs. This sample's subset: CD45RA+ positively selected. V is TRBV5-1 and J is TRBJ2-5; weak D call: TRBD1 (5 bases). The sequence came from a man aged 18 to 29 in good health. Some clones in this sample may be carry-over from other donors' samples. CDR3 region: CASSPSVVQGHQETQYF. The CDR3 nucleotides read TGCGCCAGCAGCCCCTCTGTTGTTCAGGGTCATCAAGAGACCCAGTACTTC. The whole variable domain, filled in from reference TRBV5-1 and TRBJ2-5, reads KAGVTQTPRYLIKTRGQQVTLSCSPISGHRSVSWYQQTPGQGLQFLFEYFSETQRNKGNFPGRFSGRQFSNSRSEMNVSTLELGDSALYLCASSPSVVQGHQETQYFGPGTRLLVL.